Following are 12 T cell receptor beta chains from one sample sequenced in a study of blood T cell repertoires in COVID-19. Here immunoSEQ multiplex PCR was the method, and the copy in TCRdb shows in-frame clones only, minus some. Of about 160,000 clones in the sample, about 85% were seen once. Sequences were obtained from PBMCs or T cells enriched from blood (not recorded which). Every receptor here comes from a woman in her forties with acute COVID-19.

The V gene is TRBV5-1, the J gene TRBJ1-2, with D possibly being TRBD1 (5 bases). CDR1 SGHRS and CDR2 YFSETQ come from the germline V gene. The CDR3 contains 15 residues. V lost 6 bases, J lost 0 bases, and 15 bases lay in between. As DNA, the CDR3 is TGCGCCAGCAACCTCGGGACGGGAGCTAACTATGGCTACACCTTC. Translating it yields CASNLGTGANYGYTF.

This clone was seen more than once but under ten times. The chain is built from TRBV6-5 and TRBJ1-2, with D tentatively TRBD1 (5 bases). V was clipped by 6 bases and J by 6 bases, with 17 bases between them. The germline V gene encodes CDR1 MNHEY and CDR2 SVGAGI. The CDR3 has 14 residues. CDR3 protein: CASSTGGSKNGYTF. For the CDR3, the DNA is TGTGCCAGCAGCACCGGGGGGAGCAAAAATGGCTACACCTTC.

DNA for the CDR3: TGCGCCAGCAGCTCCTTACTAGGCCGGGAGCTGTTTTTT. This sequence encodes CASSSLLGRELFF. The V and J genes are TRBV5-1 and TRBJ2-2; a possible D gene is TRBD2 (5 bases). Looked up from germline, CDR1 is SGHRS and CDR2 is YFSETQ. Trimming cost V 3 bases and J 9 bases, with 12 bases left between them. The CDR3 runs to 13 residues.

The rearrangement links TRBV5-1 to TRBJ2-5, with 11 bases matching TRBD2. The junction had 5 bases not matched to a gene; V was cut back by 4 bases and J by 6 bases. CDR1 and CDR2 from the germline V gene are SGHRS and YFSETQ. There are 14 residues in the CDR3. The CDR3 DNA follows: TGCGCCAGCAGCGGAACTAGCGGGAGACAGACCCAGTACTTC. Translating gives CASSGTSGRQTQYF.

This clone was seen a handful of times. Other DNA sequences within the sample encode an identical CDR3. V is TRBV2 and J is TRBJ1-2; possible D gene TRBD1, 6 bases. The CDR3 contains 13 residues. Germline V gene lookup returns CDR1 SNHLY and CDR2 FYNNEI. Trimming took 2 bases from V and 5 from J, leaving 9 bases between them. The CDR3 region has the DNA TGTGCCAGCAGTGAAAAGGGGGGGTATGGCTACACCTTC. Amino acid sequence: CASSEKGGYGYTF.

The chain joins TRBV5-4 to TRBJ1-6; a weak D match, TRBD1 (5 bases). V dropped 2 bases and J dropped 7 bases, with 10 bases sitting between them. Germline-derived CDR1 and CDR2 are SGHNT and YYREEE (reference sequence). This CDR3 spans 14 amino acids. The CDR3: CASSLGGDNSPLHF. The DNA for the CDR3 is TGTGCCAGCAGCTTAGGAGGGGACAATTCACCCCTCCACTTT.

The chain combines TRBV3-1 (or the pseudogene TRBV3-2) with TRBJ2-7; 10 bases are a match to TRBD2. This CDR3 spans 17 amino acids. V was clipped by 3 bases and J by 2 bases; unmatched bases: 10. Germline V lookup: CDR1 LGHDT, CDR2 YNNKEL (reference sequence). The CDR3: CASSHAIGLAGAYEQYF. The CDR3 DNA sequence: TGTGCCAGCAGCCACGCGATCGGCCTAGCGGGGGCCTACGAGCAGTACTTC.

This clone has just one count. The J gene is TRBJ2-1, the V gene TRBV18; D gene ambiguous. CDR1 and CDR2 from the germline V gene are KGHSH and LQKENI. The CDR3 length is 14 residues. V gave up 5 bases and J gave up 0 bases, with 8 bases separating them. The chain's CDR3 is CASSTESSYNEQFF. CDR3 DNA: TGTGCCAGCTCAACGGAGAGCTCCTACAATGAGCAGTTCTTC.

Here the CDR3 DNA reads TGTGCCAGCAGCTTCCTAGCGGGAGCCTACAATGAGCAGTTCTTC. It yields the protein CASSFLAGAYNEQFF. V usage is TRBV11-3 and J usage is TRBJ2-1, with 10 bases aligning to TRBD2. The CDR3 sequence is 15 residues long. After removal of 3 bases from V and 2 bases from J, the junction contained 1 base not matched to a gene. The germline gives CDR1 SGHNT, CDR2 YENEEA. The full variable domain, completed using reference TRBV11-3 and TRBJ2-1, is EAGVVQSPRYKIIEKKQPVAFWCNPISGHNTLYWYLQNLGQGPELLIRYENEEAVDDSQLPKDRFSAERLKGVDSTLKIQPAELGDSAVYLCASSFLAGAYNEQFFGPGTRLTVL.

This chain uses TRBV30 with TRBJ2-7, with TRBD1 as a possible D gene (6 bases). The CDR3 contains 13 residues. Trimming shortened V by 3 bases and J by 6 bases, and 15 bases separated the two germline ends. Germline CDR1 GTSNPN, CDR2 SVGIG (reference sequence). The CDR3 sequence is CAWRLQGIGEQYF. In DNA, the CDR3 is TGTGCCTGGAGGTTACAGGGAATCGGCGAGCAGTACTTC.

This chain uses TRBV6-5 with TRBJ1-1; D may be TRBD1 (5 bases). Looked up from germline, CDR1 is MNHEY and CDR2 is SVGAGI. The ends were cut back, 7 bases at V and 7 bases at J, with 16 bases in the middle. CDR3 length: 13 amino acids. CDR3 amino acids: CASTPGRGVEAFF. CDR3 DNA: TGTGCCAGCACTCCAGGCCGGGGGGTTGAAGCTTTCTTT.

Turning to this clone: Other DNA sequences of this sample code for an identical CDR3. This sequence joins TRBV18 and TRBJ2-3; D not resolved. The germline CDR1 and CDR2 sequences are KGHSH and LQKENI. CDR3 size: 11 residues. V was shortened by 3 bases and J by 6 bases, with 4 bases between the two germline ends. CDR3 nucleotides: TGTGCCAGCTCACCGCGCGATACGCAGTATTTT. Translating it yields CASSPRDTQYF.